This record looks at one T cell receptor beta chain sequence and its context. These data belong to a study of blood T cell repertoires in COVID-19. Per the study methods: Reference gene primer amplification gave estimated nucleated cell counts. TCRdb's table, derived via immunoSEQ multiplex PCR, lists solely in-frame clones and lacks some. That table supplies the V and J calls and clone size; D and trimming were determined from the DNA. The sample has 150,000 to 200,000 clones, roughly nine tenths seen once. The V end was cut by 6 bases, the J end by 2 bases, with 16 bases between. Germline CDR1 KGHSH, CDR2 LQKENI. CDR3 length: 15 residues.

Sequencing was done on a sample of peripheral blood. The sequence came from a man younger than 30 who had recovered from COVID-19. This sequence joins TRBV18 and TRBJ2-5; D perhaps matches TRBD2 (6 bases). CDR3 coding DNA: TGTGCCAGCTCCCCCCAGGTGGGGGGACAAGAGACCCAGTACTTC. It is translated as CASSPQVGGQETQYF.